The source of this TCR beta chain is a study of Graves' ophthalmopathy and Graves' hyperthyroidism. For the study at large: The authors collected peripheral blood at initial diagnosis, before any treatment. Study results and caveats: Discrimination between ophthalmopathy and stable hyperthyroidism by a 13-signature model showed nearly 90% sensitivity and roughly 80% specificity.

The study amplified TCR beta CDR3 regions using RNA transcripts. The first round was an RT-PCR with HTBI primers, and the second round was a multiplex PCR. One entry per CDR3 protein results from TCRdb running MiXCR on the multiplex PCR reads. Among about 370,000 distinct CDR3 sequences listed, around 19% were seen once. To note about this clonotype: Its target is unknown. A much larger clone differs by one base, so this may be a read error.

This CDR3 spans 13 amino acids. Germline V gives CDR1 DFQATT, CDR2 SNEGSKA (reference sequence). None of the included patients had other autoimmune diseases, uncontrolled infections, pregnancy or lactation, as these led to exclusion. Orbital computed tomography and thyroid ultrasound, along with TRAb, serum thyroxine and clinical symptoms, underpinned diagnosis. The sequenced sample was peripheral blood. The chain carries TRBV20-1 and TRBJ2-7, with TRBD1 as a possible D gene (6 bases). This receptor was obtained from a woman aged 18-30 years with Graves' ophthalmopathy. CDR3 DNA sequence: TGCAGTGCTAGAGATATCCTATCAGGGGAGCAGCACTTC. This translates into CSARDILSGEQHF.